These 25 T cell receptor beta chains were sequenced from one sample in a study of Graves' ophthalmopathy and Graves' hyperthyroidism. TCR beta CDR3 regions were amplified from RNA transcripts. HTBI primers were employed in first-round RT-PCR, then a second-round multiplex PCR followed. TCRdb re-called the multiplex PCR reads through MiXCR, storing one row per CDR3 protein. The sample consists of 500,000 to 800,000 distinct CDR3 sequences, roughly 39% of them appearing once. The sequenced material came from peripheral blood. All receptors derive from an adult man with Graves' ophthalmopathy.

The rearrangement joins TRBV6-1 to TRBJ1-2; D unclear. The CDR3 extends over 13 amino acids. V dropped 6 bases and J dropped 4 bases, with 12 bases sitting between them. Germline V gene lookup returns CDR1 MNHNS and CDR2 SASEGT. CDR3 coding DNA: TGTGCCAGCAGCCAGGCGAACTTCTATGGCTACACCTTC. Its translation is CASSQANFYGYTF.

This clonotype was seen repeatedly, ten times or more. The chain joins TRBV10-3 to TRBJ1-5, with 7 bases that match TRBD1. CDR3 size: 16 residues. Germline CDR1 reads ENHRY; CDR2 reads SYGVKD. J was trimmed by 1 base and V by 4 bases; bases with no gene match: 7. The CDR3 loop is CAISGRDSPSNQPQHF. The CDR3 DNA reads as TGTGCCATCAGTGGAAGGGACAGTCCGAGCAATCAGCCCCAGCATTTT.

In this sample, this clonotype turned up a few times. The genes are TRBV5-1 and TRBJ2-2; D is possibly TRBD1 (7 bases). Germline CDR1 and CDR2: SGHRS and YFSETQ. Trimming pared 5 bases from V and 6 bases from J, leaving 17 bases between. CDR3 size: 15 residues. The CDR3, as DNA: TGCGCCAGCAGTACGACAGGGAGGTCCCCCGGGGAGCTGTTTTTT. This gives the protein CASSTTGRSPGELFF.

Concerning this clonotype itself: A much larger clone lies one base from this, so it may be a read error. The V call is TRBV29-1, the J call TRBJ1-4; no clear D. CDR1 is SQVTM and CDR2 is ANQGSEA in the germline V gene. There are 10 residues in the CDR3. The CDR3 sequence: CSVEAGTLLF. Written as DNA, the CDR3 is TGCAGCGTTGAGGCTGGCACACTGCTTTTT.

This chain connects TRBV5-1 to TRBJ1-1; D is possibly TRBD1 (5 bases). CDR3 length equals 14 residues. Trimming shortened V by 4 bases and J by 5 bases, and 15 bases separated the two germline ends. CDR1 SGHRS and CDR2 YFSETQ come from the germline V gene. CDR3 nucleotides: TGCGCCAGCAGCGGAGGGGTTACGGGTACTGAAGCTTTCTTT. Its protein product is CASSGGVTGTEAFF.

This clonotype turned up a few times. A junction end diverges from the germline sequence, so it may reflect a read error. The chain has TRBV10-3 and TRBJ2-1, with TRBD1 matching over 7 bases. Germline CDR1 reads ENHRY; CDR2 reads SYGVKD. This CDR3 has 15 amino acids. The CDR3 DNA follows: TGTGCCAGCAGTTACTCATCGGACAGGTACAATGAGCAGTTCTTC. As protein: CASSYSSDRYNEQFF.

The count of this clonotype is one. J is TRBJ2-3 and V is TRBV10-3, with a possible D match to TRBD2 (5 bases). The germline V and J ends were trimmed by 5 bases and 0 bases, with 15 bases remaining between them. The CDR3 is 16 residues long. CDR1 is ENHRY, CDR2 SYGVKD, per germline. CDR3 protein: CAISTTRLASTDTQYF. Here the CDR3 DNA reads TGTGCCATCAGTACCACTCGGCTAGCTAGCACAGATACGCAGTATTTT.

Ten or more counts support this clonotype. The chain carries TRBV9 and TRBJ2-5; D remains ambiguous. Germline CDR1 is SGDLS and CDR2 is YYNGEE. V was trimmed by 2 bases and J by 9 bases, leaving 17 bases between them. The CDR3 totals 14 residues. CDR3 protein: CASSVSRSGPAQYF. CDR3 nucleotide sequence: TGTGCCAGCAGCGTGTCCCGCTCAGGCCCGGCCCAGTACTTC.

In its sample, this clonotype was seen many times. This chain connects TRBV25-1 to TRBJ1-3; D not certain. CDR3 size: 16 residues. V lost 0 bases, J lost 0 bases, and 9 bases lay in between. Germline assignment: CDR1 MGHDK and CDR2 SYGVNS. CDR3 amino acids: CASSEYEAGSGNTIYF. The CDR3 DNA sequence: TGTGCCAGCAGTGAATACGAGGCAGGCTCTGGAAACACCATATATTTT.

This chain joins TRBV5-1 and TRBJ2-2; perhaps TRBD1 as D (6 bases). This CDR3 spans 15 amino acids. The germline gives CDR1 SGHRS, CDR2 YFSETQ. Trimming removed 1 base at V and 6 bases at J, with 13 bases between. CDR3 bases: TGCGCCAGCAGCTTGAGACAGGTTGGGGCCGGGGAGCTGTTTTTT. Translating gives CASSLRQVGAGELFF.

As regards this clonotype: A junction end diverges from the germline sequence, so it may reflect a read error. The rearrangement links TRBV7-3 to TRBJ2-2; 8 nucleotides align to TRBD2. CDR1 and CDR2 (germline): SGHTA, FQGTGA. The CDR3 has 15 amino acids. The CDR3 is CASSLTAQRESEQFF. The CDR3 DNA follows: TGTGCCAGCAGCTTAACGGCGCAGCGGGAGAGTGAGCAGTTTTTT.

This sequence joins TRBV10-3 and TRBJ2-6; D unclear. V lost 3 bases and J 0 bases, leaving 6 bases between the germline ends. CDR1 and CDR2 from the germline V gene are ENHRY and SYGVKD. CDR3 length: 15 residues. In DNA form, the CDR3 reads TGTGCCATCAGTGACGTGGGCTCTGGGGCCAACGTCCTGACTTTC. This gives the protein CAISDVGSGANVLTF.

The rearrangement joins TRBV7-9 to TRBJ2-6; the D gene is possibly TRBD1 (5 bases). In germline, CDR1 is SEHNR, CDR2 FQNEAQ (reference sequence). The V end lost 0 bases, the J end lost 4 bases, and 16 bases lay between the germline ends. The CDR3 is 18 amino acids. The DNA of the CDR3 is TGTGCCAGCAGCTTAGCAACAGGAAGGGGAACCGGGGCCAACGTCCTGACTTTC. Protein product: CASSLATGRGTGANVLTF. Complete variable domain (other parts from reference TRBV7-9 and TRBJ2-6): DTGVSQNPRHKITKRGQNVTFRCDPISEHNRLYWYRQTLGQGPEFLTYFQNEAQLEKSRLLSDRFSAERPKGSFSTLEIQRTEQGDSAMYLCASSLATGRGTGANVLTFGAGSRLTVL.

This clonotype was detected ten times or more. The CDR3 DNA reads TGTGCCAGCAGCTTACGGACTAGCGGGGACCACGAGCAGTACTTC. It codes for CASSLRTSGDHEQYF. V and J are TRBV7-9 and TRBJ2-7, with 12 bases fitting TRBD2. The germline CDR1 and CDR2 sequences are SEHNR and FQNEAQ (reference sequence). The CDR3 length is 15 residues. The ends lost 2 bases at V and 5 bases at J; junction bases unmatched: 4.

This clonotype was observed at least ten times. The chain links TRBV19 to TRBJ2-2; 11 bases match TRBD2. The ends lost 7 bases at V and 0 bases at J; junction bases unmatched: 7. The CDR3 extends over 17 amino acids. From germline, CDR1 is LNHDA and CDR2 SQIVND (reference sequence). CDR3 coding DNA: TGTGCCAGTACCCAGACTAGCGGGACCGCGAACACCGGGGAGCTGTTTTTT. It yields the protein CASTQTSGTANTGELFF.

This clonotype has a count of ten or more. Relative to the germline gene, one junction end is altered; a read error may explain this. This sequence joins TRBV10-3 and TRBJ2-7, with 11 bases fitting TRBD2. Germline V gene lookup returns CDR1 ENHRY and CDR2 SYGVKD. This CDR3 contains 14 residues. CDR3 coding DNA: TGTGCCAGCAGTTACTCTAGCGGGGGGTACGAGCAGTACTTC. It is translated as CASSYSSGGYEQYF.

This clonotype was counted ten times or more. This chain links TRBV5-1 with TRBJ2-6, with D hard to call. V dropped 1 base and J dropped 0 bases, with 11 bases sitting between them. CDR1 and CDR2 from the germline V gene are SGHRS and YFSETQ. This CDR3 is built from 17 residues. The CDR3 is CASSLPHGPSGANVLTF. The DNA for the CDR3 is TGCGCCAGCAGCTTGCCGCACGGACCCTCTGGGGCCAACGTCCTGACTTTC.

This clonotype has just one count. The rearrangement links TRBV10-3 to TRBJ1-1; 10 nucleotides align to TRBD1. The V gene's germline CDR1 is ENHRY and CDR2 SYGVKD. J lost 4 bases, V lost 10 bases, and 12 bases had no gene match. This CDR3 spans 15 amino acids. The CDR3 DNA reads TGTGCCAGCACTGCCGGGACAGGGGTATTCACTGAAGCTTTCTTT. Protein sequence: CASTAGTGVFTEAFF.

This clonotype was seen at least ten times. DNA of the CDR3: TGTGCCACCAGCAGAGCTGGGGCACGAGGGGAGACCCAGTACTTC. Its translation: CATSRAGARGETQYF. The gene calls are TRBV15 and TRBJ2-5; TRBD1 or TRBD2 may be the D gene (5 bases each). V lost 1 base and J 5 bases, leaving 14 bases between the germline ends. This CDR3 has 15 amino acids. Germline V lookup: CDR1 LNHNV, CDR2 YYDKDF (reference sequence).

The rearrangement links TRBV2 to TRBJ1-2; 11 nucleotides line up with TRBD1. The CDR3 totals 14 residues. CDR1 SNHLY and CDR2 FYNNEI come from the germline V gene. Germline trimming cut 8 bases from V and 2 bases from J; bases unmatched to any gene: 4. The CDR3 DNA is TGTGCCAGCGCAAGGGACAGGGGGAACTATGGCTACACCTTC. Translated, it gives CASARDRGNYGYTF.

In this sample, this clonotype turned up many times. The chain combines TRBV20-1 with TRBJ2-5; TRBD2 matches at 10 bases. Losses at the gene ends were 6 bases for V and 4 bases for J; bases not matched to a gene: 8. In germline, CDR1 is DFQATT, CDR2 SNEGSKA (reference sequence). CDR3 length: 14 residues. The CDR3 is CSAPAGGLGETQYF. DNA of the CDR3: TGCAGTGCCCCAGCGGGGGGGCTAGGAGAGACCCAGTACTTC.

The genes are TRBV20-1 and TRBJ1-2; a weak D match, TRBD1 (5 bases). CDR1 is DFQATT and CDR2 is SNEGSKA in the germline V gene (reference sequence). This CDR3 has 12 residues. The V and J ends lost 0 bases and 8 bases respectively, with 10 bases between them. CDR3 bases: TGCAGTGCTAGAGACAGGGCCTGGGGCTACACCTTC. Residues: CSARDRAWGYTF.

The rearrangement uses TRBV10-3 and TRBJ2-5; 9 nucleotides match TRBD2. Unmatched junction bases numbered 3, after V lost 2 bases and J lost 2 bases. Germline CDR1 reads ENHRY; CDR2 reads SYGVKD. The CDR3 has 15 residues. The CDR3 DNA reads TGTGCCATCAGTGAGACTAGCGGGTCTCAAGAGACCCAGTACTTC. This codes for CAISETSGSQETQYF.

This clonotype was detected only once. One end of the junction is discordant with germline, which a read error may explain. The CDR3 reads CSARDRDSIQPQHF. The CDR3 DNA reads TGCAGTGCTAGAGATAGGGACAGCATTCAGCCCCAGCATTTT. The chain recombines TRBV20-1 with TRBJ1-5; 7 nucleotides match TRBD1. The CDR3 sequence is 14 residues long. In germline, CDR1 is DFQATT, CDR2 SNEGSKA (reference sequence).

At least ten counts were recorded for this clonotype. The rearrangement joins TRBV20-1 to TRBJ1-6; the D gene is possibly TRBD1 (6 bases). Deletions cut 0 bases from V and 14 bases from J, with 14 bases between. Germline loops: CDR1 DFQATT, CDR2 SNEGSKA (reference sequence). The CDR3 has 13 residues. The CDR3 is CSARDGGGFTLHF. The CDR3 DNA is TGCAGTGCTAGAGACGGAGGGGGGTTCACCCTCCACTTT.